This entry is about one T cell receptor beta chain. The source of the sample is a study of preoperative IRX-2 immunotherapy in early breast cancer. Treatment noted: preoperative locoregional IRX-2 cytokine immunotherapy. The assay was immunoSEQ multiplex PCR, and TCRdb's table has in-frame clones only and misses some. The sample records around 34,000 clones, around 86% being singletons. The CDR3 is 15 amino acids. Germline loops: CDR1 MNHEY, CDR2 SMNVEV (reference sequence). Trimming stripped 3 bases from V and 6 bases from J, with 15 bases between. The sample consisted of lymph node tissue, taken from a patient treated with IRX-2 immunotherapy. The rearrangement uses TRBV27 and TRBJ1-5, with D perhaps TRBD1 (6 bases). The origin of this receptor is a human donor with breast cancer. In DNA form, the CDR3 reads TGTGCCAGCAGTTTCCGGGGGCAAAGGAGTCAGCCCCAGCATTTT. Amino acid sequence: CASSFRGQRSQPQHF.